Shown below are 25 T cell receptor beta chains from a single sample sequenced in a study of vaccination and CD4 T cells after COVID-19. Cultured CD4+ T cell DNA underwent sequencing with the Oncomine TCR Beta short-read assay. In TCRdb, the PCR reads were re-called with MiXCR into one record per CDR3 protein. This table holds over 10,000 distinct CDR3 sequences, under 75% found once. No antigen has been assigned to these receptors. This sample's treatment: roughly nine-day PBMC culture with coronavirus spike peptide pools or control peptides (ViraFEST assay). The specimen was CD4+ T cells from blood, cultured in vitro. Every receptor here comes from a human donor who had recovered from COVID-19.

For this clonotype: The junction differs from germline at one of its ends, possibly a read error. This chain uses TRBV7-9 with TRBJ1-2; maybe TRBD1 (6 bases). The germline V gene encodes CDR1 SEHNR and CDR2 FQNEAQ (reference sequence). There are 13 residues in the CDR3. In nucleotides, the CDR3 is TGTGCCAGCAGCCCGGACGGGGGCTATCGCTACACCTTC. As protein: CASSPDGGYRYTF. Full variable domain (missing parts from reference TRBV7-9 and TRBJ1-2): DTGVSQNPRHKITKRGQNVTFRCDPISEHNRLYWYRQTLGQGPEFLTYFQNEAQLEKSRLLSDRFSAERPKGSFSTLEIQRTEQGDSAMYLCASSPDGGYRYTFGSGTRLTVV.

A few counts support this clonotype. The gene calls are TRBV19 and TRBJ1-2; maybe TRBD1 (5 bases). Trimming removed 6 bases at V and 3 bases at J, with 20 bases between. Per the germline V gene, CDR1 is LNHDA and CDR2 is SQIVND (reference sequence). This CDR3 is built from 16 residues. The CDR3 is CASRGTGLNRDYGYTF. As DNA, the CDR3 is TGTGCCAGTAGGGGGACGGGATTAAACCGGGACTATGGCTACACCTTC.

This clonotype was counted between two and nine times. The V call is TRBV30, the J call TRBJ1-2; 7 positions match TRBD1. From germline, CDR1 is GTSNPN and CDR2 SVGIG (reference sequence). With 8 bases clipped from V and 4 bases from J, the junction kept 10 bases outside the gene matches. The CDR3 is 13 amino acids. CDR3 loop: CAHRGRDPYGYTF. CDR3 nucleotides: TGTGCCCACAGGGGAAGGGACCCCTATGGCTACACCTTC.

The rearrangement joins TRBV5-1 to TRBJ1-1; 7 nucleotides match TRBD1. V shed 4 bases and J 2 bases; nucleotides not matched to a gene: 11. There are 16 residues in the CDR3. Germline V gene sequence: CDR1 SGHRS, CDR2 YFSETQ. Written as DNA, the CDR3 is TGCGCCAGCAGCACCCAGACAGGGTCCCCAAACACTGAAGCTTTCTTT. Translation: CASSTQTGSPNTEAFF.

This clonotype was detected a few times. J is TRBJ1-2 and V is TRBV7-9; 7 nucleotides line up with TRBD1. Germline CDR1 SEHNR, CDR2 FQNEAQ (reference sequence). CDR3 size: 13 residues. V lost 3 bases to trimming and J lost 3 bases; unmatched junction nucleotides: 1. The CDR3 region is CASSFGTDYGYTF. CDR3 DNA sequence: TGTGCCAGCAGCTTCGGGACAGACTATGGCTACACCTTC.

The chain couples TRBV6-1 to TRBJ2-3; D not certain. V lost 0 bases and J lost 2, with 6 bases in between. Looked up from germline, CDR1 is MNHNS and CDR2 is SASEGT. This CDR3 contains 14 residues. DNA for the CDR3: TGTGCCAGCAGTGAAGCTACAGTCACAGATACGCAGTATTTT. This gives the protein CASSEATVTDTQYF.

V is TRBV3-1 and J is TRBJ1-1; D unresolved. The CDR3 totals 13 residues. CDR1 and CDR2 (germline): LGHDT, YNNKEL (reference sequence). V lost 1 base, J lost 3 bases, and 6 bases lay in between. The CDR3 loop is CASSQVEDTEAFF. DNA of the CDR3: TGTGCCAGCAGCCAAGTAGAGGACACTGAAGCTTTCTTT.

The V gene is TRBV3-1, the J gene TRBJ1-6, with D maybe TRBD1 (6 bases). Trimming took 0 bases from V and 2 from J, leaving 11 bases between them. The CDR3 is 17 amino acids. From germline, CDR1 is LGHDT and CDR2 YNNKEL (reference sequence). The CDR3 nucleotides read TGTGCCAGCAGCCAAGAGCAACAGGGAACCTATAATTCACCCCTCCACTTT. This sequence encodes CASSQEQQGTYNSPLHF.

A word on this clonotype: Compared with germline, one end of the junction differs, possibly owing to a read error. This chain joins TRBV7-7 and TRBJ2-5, with D unresolved. Germline assignment: CDR1 SSHAT and CDR2 FNYEAQ (reference sequence). There are 14 residues in the CDR3. CDR3 in amino acids: CASSPQANQETQYF. The CDR3 region has the DNA TGTGCTAGCAGCCCCCAGGCGAACCAAGAGACCCAGTACTTC.

The chain joins TRBV2 to TRBJ1-1; 9 bases match TRBD1. In germline, CDR1 is SNHLY, CDR2 FYNNEI. The CDR3 totals 13 residues. J lost 4 bases, V lost 7 bases, and 4 bases had no gene match. CDR3 protein: CASNQQGATEAFF. In DNA form, the CDR3 reads TGTGCCAGCAACCAACAGGGGGCCACTGAAGCTTTCTTT.

The chain uses TRBV20-1 and TRBJ1-2, with D unclear. The CDR3 totals 15 residues. Germline values: CDR1 DFQATT, CDR2 SNEGSKA (reference sequence). Trimming took off 1 base at V and 4 bases at J, with 16 bases between the two ends. CDR3 region: CSARADSAHSYGYTF. Here the CDR3 DNA reads TGCAGTGCTAGAGCGGATTCCGCACACTCCTATGGCTACACCTTC.

The rearrangement links TRBV7-2 to TRBJ2-1, with 8 bases lining up with TRBD1. The CDR3 sequence is 14 residues long. Per the germline V gene, CDR1 is SGHTA and CDR2 is FQGNSA. The V segment lost 5 bases and the J segment 8 bases; nucleotides outside the gene matches: 8. CDR3 sequence: CASSPQGASDEQFF. CDR3 nucleotides: TGTGCCAGCAGCCCGCAGGGGGCTTCGGATGAGCAGTTCTTC.

The chain joins TRBV7-9 to TRBJ2-1, with TRBD2 as a possible D gene (5 bases). V lost 6 bases, J lost 3 bases, and 15 bases lay in between. Germline V gene lookup returns CDR1 SEHNR and CDR2 FQNEAQ (reference sequence). The CDR3 spans 15 residues. CDR3 in amino acids: CASRGLERLYNEQFF. Written as DNA, the CDR3 is TGTGCCAGCAGGGGTCTCGAGCGGCTCTACAATGAGCAGTTCTTC.

The chain joins TRBV6-1 to TRBJ1-6; D might be TRBD1 (5 bases). Looked up from germline, CDR1 is MNHNS and CDR2 is SASEGT. The CDR3 is 17 amino acids. V was shortened by 6 bases and J by 9 bases, with 24 bases between the two germline ends. The CDR3 loop is CASSPGGGSIFRSPLHF. CDR3 DNA sequence: TGTGCCAGCAGCCCGGGGGGGGGTAGTATTTTTCGTTCACCCCTCCACTTT.

The chain uses TRBV5-1 and TRBJ1-5; D is ambiguous. Germline loops: CDR1 SGHRS, CDR2 YFSETQ. This CDR3 is built from 10 residues. V lost 7 bases to trimming and J lost 9 bases, with 8 bases between them. CDR3 protein: CASRLRPQHF. For the CDR3, the DNA is TGCGCCAGCCGTTTGCGGCCCCAGCATTTT.

This clonotype has only a few counts. The rearrangement links TRBV20-1 to TRBJ1-2; D uncertain. Germline loops: CDR1 DFQATT, CDR2 SNEGSKA (reference sequence). Between the trimmed V and J ends, which lost 0 bases and 0 bases, there was a span of 8 bases. This CDR3 region has 14 residues. The CDR3 DNA reads TGCAGTGCTAGAGACAGTCCCTCTAACTATGGCTACACCTTC. Amino acid sequence: CSARDSPSNYGYTF.

V gene TRBV6-5 combines with J gene TRBJ1-2; no clear D. Trimming shortened V by 3 bases and J by 8 bases, and 16 bases separated the two germline ends. Per germline, CDR1 MNHEY and CDR2 SVGAGI. There are 14 residues in the CDR3. CDR3 loop: CASSYSSGSQGYTF. CDR3 DNA: TGTGCCAGCAGTTATAGCAGCGGCAGTCAGGGCTACACCTTC.

The chain combines TRBV7-2 with TRBJ2-3; D may be TRBD1 or TRBD2 (7 bases each). V was clipped by 3 bases and J by 5 bases, with 15 bases between them. The germline gives CDR1 SGHTA, CDR2 FQGNSA. The CDR3 has 15 residues. CDR3 region: CASSFQGGGGDTQYF. The CDR3 nucleotides are TGTGCCAGCAGCTTCCAGGGGGGAGGGGGAGATACGCAGTATTTT.

The genes are TRBV14 and TRBJ1-2; D not resolved. CDR1 and CDR2 from the germline V gene are SGHDN and FVKESK. Trimming left V 1 base short and J 4 bases short, with 22 bases between. The CDR3 is made up of 18 amino acids. The CDR3 region has the DNA TGTGCCAGCAGCCAAGGGGGAACTGGACGGCGGCGTTCCTATGGCTACACCTTC. This codes for CASSQGGTGRRRSYGYTF.

The chain links TRBV7-9 to TRBJ1-3; D not resolved. There are 13 residues in the CDR3. The germline CDR1 and CDR2 sequences are SEHNR and FQNEAQ (reference sequence). V shed 1 base and J shed 4 bases, with 5 bases lying between them. CDR3 sequence: CASSLGGGNTIYF. In DNA form, the CDR3 reads TGTGCCAGCAGCTTAGGCGGGGGAAACACCATATATTTT.

V usage is TRBV3-1 and J usage is TRBJ1-5; maybe TRBD1 (6 bases). The CDR3 spans 15 residues. Trimming cost V 5 bases and J 3 bases, with 14 bases left between them. Germline V gene data show CDR1 as LGHDT and CDR2 as YNNKEL (reference sequence). The CDR3 DNA reads TGTGCCAGCAGCGCACACAGGGAGGACAATCAGCCCCAGCATTTT. Amino acids: CASSAHREDNQPQHF. The variable domain in full, with the rest retrieved from reference TRBV3-1 and TRBJ1-5, is DTAVSQTPKYLVTQMGNDKSIKCEQNLGHDTMYWYKQDSKKFLKIMFSYNNKELIINETVPNRFSPKSPDKAHLNLHINSLELGDSAVYFCASSAHREDNQPQHFGDGTRLSIL.

The chain links TRBV7-2 to TRBJ2-5; a weak D match, TRBD1 (5 bases). CDR1 and CDR2 (germline): SGHTA, FQGNSA. The CDR3 has 14 residues. V was pared by 4 bases and J by 2 bases, with 11 bases between. The CDR3 loop is CASSSRQGQETQYF. CDR3 in DNA: TGTGCCAGCAGCTCCCGGCAGGGTCAAGAGACCCAGTACTTC.

The J gene is TRBJ2-5, the V gene TRBV20-1, with 12 bases fitting TRBD2. Losses at the gene ends were 4 bases for V and 4 bases for J; bases not matched to a gene: 7. CDR1 is DFQATT and CDR2 is SNEGSKA in the germline V gene (reference sequence). The CDR3 extends over 15 amino acids. The CDR3 reads CSATYPGLAGETQYF. CDR3 nucleotides: TGCAGTGCTACTTATCCGGGACTAGCGGGAGAGACCCAGTACTTC.

The table lists this clonotype with a few counts. The chain carries TRBV10-3 and TRBJ1-5; D remains ambiguous. V was clipped by 5 bases and J by 2 bases, with 13 bases between them. This CDR3 is built from 15 residues. Germline CDR1 reads ENHRY; CDR2 reads SYGVKD. Written as DNA, the CDR3 is TGTGCCATCAGTTTAGAGGGCGTTGGCAATCAGCCCCAGCATTTT. This sequence encodes CAISLEGVGNQPQHF.

The table lists this clonotype with a count of one. The genes are TRBV27 and TRBJ2-1; 7 bases are shared with TRBD1. V trimming: 5 bases; J trimming: 7 bases; junction bases outside the gene matches: 8. There are 14 residues in the CDR3. Germline V lookup: CDR1 MNHEY, CDR2 SMNVEV (reference sequence). For the CDR3, the DNA is TGTGCCAGCAGTGTCGGGACAGCCCTTAATGAGCAGTTCTTC. Amino acid sequence: CASSVGTALNEQFF.